Reported below is one T cell receptor beta chain. Its antigen is not identified. This sample stems from a study of CD8+ T cells in alopecia areata. Whole-study results and caveats: The study found higher clonality in lesional than normal scalp, especially in alopecia totalis/universalis.

RNA was extracted and reverse transcribed into cDNA as the sequencing template. Sequencing was performed with immunoSEQ multiplex PCR; in TCRdb, only in-frame clones are kept and a portion is missing. The data hold about 200,000 clones, with approximately 61% observed a single time. With V trimmed by 3 bases and J by 7 bases, 13 bases remained unmatched. Germline lookup yields CDR1 SGHRS and CDR2 YFSETQ. The CDR3 runs to 16 residues. The chain joins TRBV5-1 to TRBJ1-2; 9 nucleotides agree with TRBD1. The TCR was taken from a human donor with alopecia areata. This specimen consisted of CD4+ T cells sorted from blood, obtained at week 0. The CDR3 is CASSSNRQGQGGGYTF. CDR3 bases: TGCGCCAGCAGCTCCAACCGCCAGGGACAGGGAGGTGGCTACACCTTC.